The 28 T cell receptor beta chains given below trace back to one sample, sequenced in a study of long-term antiretroviral therapy in people with HIV. Sequencing used immunoSEQ v3.0 at survey level. The table came from immunoSEQ multiplex PCR; TCRdb's copy has only in-frame clones and leaves some out. The sample yields under 20,000 clones, roughly nine tenths seen once. The starting material was unsorted PBMCs, obtained 0.5 years after starting antiretroviral therapy. The receptor set was obtained from a man aged 35-49 years with HIV.

The chain links TRBV6-6 to TRBJ1-4; D gene unclear. Trimming took 5 bases from V and 5 from J, leaving 15 bases between them. The CDR3 runs to 15 residues. Germline V gene sequence: CDR1 MNHNY, CDR2 SVGAGI (reference sequence). This CDR3 is CASSKPGPRNEKLFF. In nucleotides, the CDR3 is TGTGCCAGCAGTAAGCCGGGCCCGAGGAATGAAAAACTGTTTTTT.

This clone was detected only once. This sequence joins TRBV2 and TRBJ2-3; 12 positions match TRBD2. CDR1 and CDR2 from the germline V gene are SNHLY and FYNNEI. V lost 4 bases, J lost 6 bases, and 8 bases stayed unmatched. The CDR3 sequence is 16 residues long. CDR3: CASSAGLAGIEDTQYF. The CDR3 DNA follows: TGTGCCAGCAGTGCCGGACTAGCGGGAATAGAGGATACGCAGTATTTT. The complete variable domain, with remaining parts taken from reference TRBV2 and TRBJ2-3, reads EPEVTQTPSHQVTQMGQEVILRCVPISNHLYFYWYRQILGQKVEFLVSFYNNEISEKSEIFDDQFSVERPDGSNFTLKIRSTKLEDSAMYFCASSAGLAGIEDTQYFGPGTRLTVL.

This chain joins TRBV4-2 and TRBJ2-6; D unclear. CDR1 and CDR2 from the germline V gene are LGHNA and YNFKEQ. The CDR3 sequence is 16 residues long. The ends were cut back, 0 bases at V and 0 bases at J, with 6 bases in the middle. Here the CDR3 DNA reads TGTGCCAGCAGCCAAGATCTGGACTCTGGGGCCAACGTCCTGACTTTC. This codes for CASSQDLDSGANVLTF.

V usage is TRBV13 and J usage is TRBJ2-3; perhaps TRBD2 as D (6 bases). This CDR3 is 14 amino acids long. V was trimmed by 1 base and J by 4 bases, leaving 9 bases between them. CDR1 PRHDT and CDR2 FYEKMQ come from the germline V gene (reference sequence). CDR3 bases: TGTGCCAGCAGCTTAGTCGGGGGTTCAGATACGCAGTATTTT. Protein product: CASSLVGGSDTQYF.

The chain has TRBV28 and TRBJ1-1, with TRBD1 matching over 8 bases. The V gene's germline CDR1 is MDHEN and CDR2 SYDVKM. Germline trimming cut 6 bases from V and 6 bases from J; bases unmatched to any gene: 6. CDR3 length: 13 residues. In nucleotides, the CDR3 is TGTGCCAGCAGAGTACAGGGGGAGGCTGAAGCTTTCTTT. The encoded protein is CASRVQGEAEAFF.

V is TRBV5-4 and J is TRBJ1-2; D is ambiguous. Germline lookup yields CDR1 SGHNT and CDR2 YYREEE (reference sequence). The V end was cut by 2 bases, the J end by 3 bases, with 8 bases between. The CDR3 runs to 13 residues. CDR3 bases: TGTGCCAGCAGCTTATCGCGGGACTATGGCTACACCTTC. This translates into CASSLSRDYGYTF.

This sequence joins TRBV7-9 and TRBJ2-2, with D hard to call. The CDR3 runs 12 residues. Trimming removed 5 bases at V and 5 bases at J, with 6 bases between. Germline CDR1 reads SEHNR; CDR2 reads FQNEAQ (reference sequence). In DNA, the CDR3 is TGTGCCAGCAGCCCCGCAACCGGGGAGCTGTTTTTT. This gives the protein CASSPATGELFF.

The chain uses TRBV19 and TRBJ2-5; 10 bases map to TRBD1. J was trimmed by 4 bases and V by 10 bases; bases with no gene match: 9. The length of the CDR3 is 14 residues. Germline assignment: CDR1 LNHDA and CDR2 SQIVND (reference sequence). This chain's CDR3 is CATRDRGSIETQYF. Written as DNA, the CDR3 is TGTGCCACCAGGGACAGGGGCTCGATAGAGACCCAGTACTTC. Full variable domain (outside the CDR3, taken from reference TRBV19 and TRBJ2-5): DGGITQSPKYLFRKEGQNVTLSCEQNLNHDAMYWYRQDPGQGLRLIYYSQIVNDFQKGDIAEGYSVSREKKESFPLTVTSAQKNPTAFYLCATRDRGSIETQYFGPGTRLLVL.

V is TRBV5-6 and J is TRBJ1-1; D remains ambiguous. V lost 3 bases and J 1 base, leaving 4 bases between the germline ends. The germline CDR1 and CDR2 sequences are SGHDT and YYEEEE. This CDR3 has 12 amino acids. The CDR3 is CASSYGNTEAFF. The CDR3 DNA is TGTGCCAGCAGCTACGGGAACACTGAAGCTTTCTTT. The entire variable domain, with the rest obtained from reference TRBV5-6 and TRBJ1-1, is as follows: DAGVTQSPTHLIKTRGQQVTLRCSPKSGHDTVSWYQQALGQGPQFIFQYYEEEERQRGNFPDRFSGHQFPNYSSELNVNALLLGDSALYLCASSYGNTEAFFGQGTRLTVV.

Regarding this clone: An end of the junction does not agree with germline; a read error may underlie this. The gene calls are TRBV7-7 and TRBJ2-5; D is ambiguous. The CDR3 has 14 residues. Germline loops: CDR1 SSHAT, CDR2 FNYEAQ (reference sequence). Written as DNA, the CDR3 is TGTGCTAGCAGCTTAGCCCTTACCCAAGAGACCCAGTACTTC. Its protein product is CASSLALTQETQYF.

This clone was picked up one time. The genes are TRBV29-1 and TRBJ1-5, with TRBD1 identical over 7 bases. Germline V CDR1 and CDR2: SQVTM, ANQGSEA. Trimming took 5 bases from V and 2 from J; bases not matched to a gene: 9. The length of the CDR3 is 15 residues. CDR3 in amino acids: CSVSQGDLGNQPQHF. The CDR3 region has the DNA TGCAGCGTTTCCCAGGGGGACCTGGGCAATCAGCCCCAGCATTTT.

The chain has TRBV15 and TRBJ1-1; D unclear. The ends were cut back, 0 bases at V and 8 bases at J, with 13 bases in the middle. CDR1 LNHNV and CDR2 YYDKDF come from the germline V gene (reference sequence). CDR3 length: 14 residues. CDR3 coding DNA: TGTGCCACCAGCAGAGATGGCCCCGGGGTGGAAGCTTTCTTT. Translation gives CATSRDGPGVEAFF.

The V and J genes are TRBV28 and TRBJ1-2, with a tentative D call TRBD1 (6 bases). This CDR3 comprises 13 residues. Trimming stripped 1 base from V and 12 bases from J, with 15 bases between. Germline V CDR1 and CDR2: MDHEN, SYDVKM. The CDR3, as DNA: TGTGCCAGCAGTTTATCCCTGGGGGCCGAGAACACCTTC. This gives the protein CASSLSLGAENTF.

This chain joins TRBV27 and TRBJ1-6, with D tentatively TRBD1 (6 bases). Germline CDR1 MNHEY, CDR2 SMNVEV (reference sequence). Trimming cost V 5 bases and J 0 bases, with 20 bases left between them. CDR3 length: 19 residues. As DNA, the CDR3 is TGTGCCAGCAGTGCCTCGTGGGGGGGCGAAAGCTCCTATAATTCACCCCTCCACTTT. Translated, it gives CASSASWGGESSYNSPLHF.

This clone was counted a few times. J is TRBJ2-7 and V is TRBV5-5; D is possibly TRBD1 (6 bases). Trimming pared 3 bases from V and 0 bases from J, leaving 13 bases between. CDR3 length equals 15 residues. The V gene's germline CDR1 is SGHKS and CDR2 YYEKEE (reference sequence). The CDR3 nucleotides are TGTGCCAGCAGCTACCGGACAGCGGACTCCTACGAGCAGTACTTC. It specifies CASSYRTADSYEQYF.

The chain is built from TRBV29-1 and TRBJ2-5; D uncertain. The DNA end is a closer match to TRBJ2-7, so the J assignment may be wrong. This CDR3 is built from 14 residues. Germline V gene sequence: CDR1 SQVTM, CDR2 ANQGSEA. CDR3 in DNA: TGCAGCGTTGTTATAGCTCGAAGCTCCTACGAGCAGTACTTC. Translation: CSVVIARSSYEQYF.

The chain carries TRBV18 and TRBJ2-2; D remains unclear. Germline CDR1 reads KGHSH; CDR2 reads LQKENI. The CDR3 length is 15 residues. The V and J ends lost 6 bases and 0 bases respectively, with 11 bases between them. The CDR3 protein is CASSRVTANTGELFF. In DNA, the CDR3 is TGTGCCAGCTCCCGTGTGACGGCGAACACCGGGGAGCTGTTTTTT.

J is TRBJ2-3 and V is TRBV18; D possibly corresponds to TRBD1 (5 bases). The CDR3 contains 16 residues. V shed 4 bases and J shed 0 bases, with 14 bases lying between them. Germline V gene sequence: CDR1 KGHSH, CDR2 LQKENI. The CDR3 reads CASSQQEASSTDTQYF. The CDR3 DNA follows: TGTGCCAGCTCACAACAGGAAGCTTCTAGCACAGATACGCAGTATTTT. Full variable domain (remainder filled in from reference TRBV18 and TRBJ2-3): NAGVMQNPRHLVRRRGQEARLRCSPMKGHSHVYWYRQLPEEGLKFMVYLQKENIIDESGMPKERFSAEFPKEGPSILRIQQVVRGDSAAYFCASSQQEASSTDTQYFGPGTRLTVL.

The chain links TRBV28 to TRBJ1-5; TRBD1 aligns across 9 bases. The germline V gene encodes CDR1 MDHEN and CDR2 SYDVKM. Trimming removed 6 bases from V and 2 bases from J; junction bases left unmatched: 5. The CDR3 extends over 15 amino acids. CDR3 bases: TGTGCCAGCAGCGGGGGGGACAGGGGCAATCAGCCCCAGCATTTT. It codes for CASSGGDRGNQPQHF.

The chain has TRBV5-1 and TRBJ1-2; the match to TRBD1 covers 8 bases. V was pared by 5 bases and J by 1 base, with 13 bases of the junction left unmatched. The CDR3 has 17 amino acids. CDR1 and CDR2 from the germline V gene are SGHRS and YFSETQ. The CDR3 here is CASSSTQTRGLNYGYTF. CDR3 coding DNA: TGCGCCAGCAGTTCAACCCAAACCAGGGGGCTTAACTATGGCTACACCTTC.

CDR3 residues: CASANGGTGADNEQFF. CDR3 bases: TGTGCCAGCGCCAACGGCGGGACAGGCGCGGACAATGAGCAGTTCTTC. J is TRBJ2-1 and V is TRBV9; 8 positions agree with TRBD1. Germline CDR1 reads SGDLS; CDR2 reads YYNGEE. V shed 7 bases, J shed 5 bases, and the junction held 14 bases outside the gene matches. The CDR3 sequence is 16 residues long.

J is TRBJ1-1 and V is TRBV10-2; D not resolved. Trimming left V 6 bases short and J 1 base short, with 6 bases between. This CDR3 has 12 amino acids. Germline V gene data show CDR1 as WSHSY and CDR2 as SAAADI. For the CDR3, the DNA is TGCGCCAGCAGAGACTCGAACACTGAAGCTTTCTTT. It specifies CASRDSNTEAFF.

The chain is built from TRBV19 and TRBJ1-1, with 12 positions matching TRBD1. After removal of 7 bases from V and 4 bases from J, the junction contained 13 bases not matched to a gene. Germline CDR1 reads LNHDA; CDR2 reads SQIVND (reference sequence). CDR3 length: 17 residues. CDR3 loop: CASTVSGTGGVGTEAFF. The CDR3 DNA reads as TGTGCCAGTACTGTGTCCGGGACAGGGGGCGTTGGCACTGAAGCTTTCTTT.

The V call is TRBV9, the J call TRBJ2-3; 13 bases fit TRBD2. CDR1 is SGDLS, CDR2 YYNGEE, per germline. V trimming: 0 bases; J trimming: 0 bases; junction bases outside the gene matches: 4. The CDR3 covers 18 residues. CDR3 bases: TGTGCCAGCAGCGTAGAGACTAGCGGGGGGCTTAGCACAGATACGCAGTATTTT. Translated, it gives CASSVETSGGLSTDTQYF.

The chain combines TRBV2 with TRBJ1-3, with no clear D. The CDR3 loop spans 15 amino acids. The V and J ends lost 1 base and 0 bases respectively, with 7 bases between them. The germline gives CDR1 SNHLY, CDR2 FYNNEI. The CDR3 loop is CASSEGSYSGNTIYF. DNA for the CDR3: TGTGCCAGCAGTGAAGGTAGTTACTCTGGAAACACCATATATTTT.

V and J are TRBV5-1 and TRBJ2-3; D is possibly TRBD2 (5 bases). The ends were cut back, 0 bases at V and 5 bases at J, with 7 bases in the middle. This CDR3 is 13 amino acids long. CDR1 and CDR2 (germline): SGHRS, YFSETQ. The CDR3 spells CASSLDRGDTQYF. In nucleotides, the CDR3 is TGCGCCAGCAGCTTGGACCGGGGAGATACGCAGTATTTT.

The genes are TRBV6-1 and TRBJ1-3; D is perhaps TRBD1 (5 bases). The ends were cut back, 6 bases at V and 0 bases at J, with 18 bases in the middle. In germline, CDR1 is MNHNS, CDR2 SASEGT. The CDR3 spans 17 residues. The CDR3 reads CASSETPPGTSGNTIYF. CDR3 sequence (DNA): TGTGCCAGCAGCGAAACCCCTCCCGGGACCTCTGGAAACACCATATATTTT.

This chain joins TRBV7-8 and TRBJ2-1; maybe TRBD2 (6 bases). V shed 7 bases and J shed 9 bases, with 25 bases lying between them. Germline CDR1 SGHVS, CDR2 FQNEAQ. The CDR3 loop spans 16 amino acids. In nucleotides, the CDR3 is TGTGCCAGCACCTCCCAGCCGGGACTCAAGGCCAGTGAGCAGTTCTTC. Translation: CASTSQPGLKASEQFF.